This T cell receptor (beta chain) was captured by sequencing in a study of neoadjuvant anti-PD-1 for oral cavity cancer. Study background: Nivolumab at 3 mg/kg was mostly given biweekly, three to four doses, pre-surgery.

The data were produced by immunoSEQ multiplex PCR, yet TCRdb's version contains in-frame clones alone and is incomplete. The sample lists some 71,000 clones; around 80% were seen once. The germline V gene has CDR1 SGDLS and CDR2 YYNGEE. The CDR3 has 14 residues. Between the trimmed V and J ends, which lost 5 bases and 2 bases, there was a span of 10 bases. The specimen was PBMCs, collected before nivolumab (anti-PD-1) treatment. This rearrangement joins TRBV9 to TRBJ1-4; the D is unclear. The sequence came from a person aged 40 to 85 with oral cavity squamous cell carcinoma. This CDR3 is CASSEAATNEKLFF. The CDR3 nucleotides are TGTGCCAGCAGTGAGGCGGCGACTAATGAAAAACTGTTTTTT.